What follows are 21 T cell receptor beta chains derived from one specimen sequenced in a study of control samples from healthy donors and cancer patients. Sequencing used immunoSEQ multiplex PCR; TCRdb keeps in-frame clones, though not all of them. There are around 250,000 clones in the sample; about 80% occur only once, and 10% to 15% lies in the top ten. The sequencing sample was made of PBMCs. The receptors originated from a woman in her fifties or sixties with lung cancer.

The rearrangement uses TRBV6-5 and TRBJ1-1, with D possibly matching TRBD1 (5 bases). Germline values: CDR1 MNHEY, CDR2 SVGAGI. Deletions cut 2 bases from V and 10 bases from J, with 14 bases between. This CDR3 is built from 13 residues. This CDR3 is CASSYGAARGAFF. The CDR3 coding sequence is TGTGCCAGCAGTTACGGGGCGGCGCGGGGAGCTTTCTTT.

CDR3 nucleotides: TGTGCCAGCAGCCAAGACGGACGGGCGAGGACTGAAGCTTTCTTT. It codes for CASSQDGRARTEAFF. The chain employs TRBV3-1 (or the pseudogene TRBV3-2) and TRBJ1-1, with no clear D. CDR1 is LGHDT and CDR2 is YNNKEL in the germline V gene (reference sequence). Trimming took off 0 bases at V and 5 bases at J, with 13 bases between the two ends. There are 15 residues in the CDR3.

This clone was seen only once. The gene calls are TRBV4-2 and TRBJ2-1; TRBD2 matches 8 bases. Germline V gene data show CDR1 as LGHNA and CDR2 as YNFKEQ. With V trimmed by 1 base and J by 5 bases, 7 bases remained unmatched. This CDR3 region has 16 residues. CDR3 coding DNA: TGTGCCAGCAGCCAAGTTTCGGTTAGCGGGGACAATGAGCAGTTCTTC. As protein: CASSQVSVSGDNEQFF.

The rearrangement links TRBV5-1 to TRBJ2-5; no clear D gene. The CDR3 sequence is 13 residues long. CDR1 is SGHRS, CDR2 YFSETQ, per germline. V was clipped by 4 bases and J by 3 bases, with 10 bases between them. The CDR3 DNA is TGCGCCAGCAGCCCGGCAACGGAAGAGACCCAGTACTTC. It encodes CASSPATEETQYF.

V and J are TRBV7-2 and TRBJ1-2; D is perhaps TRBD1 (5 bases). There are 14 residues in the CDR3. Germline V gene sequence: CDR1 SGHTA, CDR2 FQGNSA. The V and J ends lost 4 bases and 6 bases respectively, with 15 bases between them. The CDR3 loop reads CASSWGRLGNGYTF. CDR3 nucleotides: TGTGCCAGCAGCTGGGGCCGGTTGGGCAATGGCTACACCTTC.

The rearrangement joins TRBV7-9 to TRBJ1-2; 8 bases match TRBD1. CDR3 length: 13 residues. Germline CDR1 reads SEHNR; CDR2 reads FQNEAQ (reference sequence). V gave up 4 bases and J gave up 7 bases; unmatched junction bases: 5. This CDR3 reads CASSSRGQGGYTF. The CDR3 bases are TGTGCCAGCAGCTCCAGAGGACAGGGTGGCTACACCTTC.

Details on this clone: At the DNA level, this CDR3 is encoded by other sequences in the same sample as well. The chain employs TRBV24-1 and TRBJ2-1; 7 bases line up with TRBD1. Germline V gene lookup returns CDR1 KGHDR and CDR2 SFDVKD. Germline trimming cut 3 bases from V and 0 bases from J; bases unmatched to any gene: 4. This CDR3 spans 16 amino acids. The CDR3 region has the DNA TGTGCCACCAGTGATGCTTCAGGGGGCTCCTACAATGAGCAGTTCTTC. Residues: CATSDASGGSYNEQFF.

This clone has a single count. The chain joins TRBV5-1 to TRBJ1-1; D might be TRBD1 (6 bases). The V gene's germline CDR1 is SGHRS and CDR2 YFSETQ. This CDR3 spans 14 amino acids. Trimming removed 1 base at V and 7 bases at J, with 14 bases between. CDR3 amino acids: CASSLRGAQVEAFF. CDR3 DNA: TGCGCCAGCAGCTTGCGGGGGGCGCAGGTTGAAGCTTTCTTT.

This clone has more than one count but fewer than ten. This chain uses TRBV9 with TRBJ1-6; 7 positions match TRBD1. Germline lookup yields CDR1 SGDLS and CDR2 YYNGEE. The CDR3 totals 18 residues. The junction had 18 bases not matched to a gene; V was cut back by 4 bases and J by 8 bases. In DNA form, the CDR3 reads TGTGCCAGCAGCCTAACCTTTGGGGGGCCAGGGGGTGATTCACCCCTCCACTTT. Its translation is CASSLTFGGPGGDSPLHF.

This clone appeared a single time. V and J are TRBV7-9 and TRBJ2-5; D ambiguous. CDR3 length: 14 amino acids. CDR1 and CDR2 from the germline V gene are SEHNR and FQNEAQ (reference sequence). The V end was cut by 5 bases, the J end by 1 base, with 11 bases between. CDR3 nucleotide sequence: TGTGCCAGCAGCCCCGGCCAGCTCCAAGAGACCCAGTACTTC. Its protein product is CASSPGQLQETQYF.

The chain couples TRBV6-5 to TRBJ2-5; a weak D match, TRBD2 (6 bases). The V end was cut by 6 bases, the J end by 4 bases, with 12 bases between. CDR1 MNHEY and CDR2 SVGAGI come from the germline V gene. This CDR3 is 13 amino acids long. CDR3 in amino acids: CASSAGRIETQYF. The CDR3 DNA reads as TGTGCCAGCAGCGCGGGACGTATAGAGACCCAGTACTTC.

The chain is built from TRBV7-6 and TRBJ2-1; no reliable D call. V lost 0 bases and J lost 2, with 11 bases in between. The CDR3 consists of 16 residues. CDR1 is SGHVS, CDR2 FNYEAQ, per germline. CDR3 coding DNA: TGTGCCAGCAGCTTAGCGCCAGTAGGCACCTACAATGAGCAGTTCTTC. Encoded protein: CASSLAPVGTYNEQFF.

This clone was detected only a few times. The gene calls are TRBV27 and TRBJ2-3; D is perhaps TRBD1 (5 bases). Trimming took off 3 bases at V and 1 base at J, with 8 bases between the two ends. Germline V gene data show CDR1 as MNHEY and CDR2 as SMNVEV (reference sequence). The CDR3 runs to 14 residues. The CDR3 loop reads CASSLRTRTDTQYF. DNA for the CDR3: TGTGCCAGCAGTTTGAGGACACGCACAGATACGCAGTATTTT.

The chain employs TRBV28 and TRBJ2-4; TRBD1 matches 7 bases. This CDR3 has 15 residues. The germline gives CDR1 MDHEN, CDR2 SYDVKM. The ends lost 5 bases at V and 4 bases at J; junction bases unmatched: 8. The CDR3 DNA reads TGTGCCAGCAGTCCCTCCGAGACAGGGAAAAACATTCAGTACTTC. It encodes CASSPSETGKNIQYF.

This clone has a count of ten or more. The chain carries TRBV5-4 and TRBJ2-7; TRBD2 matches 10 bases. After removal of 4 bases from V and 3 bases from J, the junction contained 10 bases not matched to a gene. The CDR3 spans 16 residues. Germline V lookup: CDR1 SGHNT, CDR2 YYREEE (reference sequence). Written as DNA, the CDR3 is TGTGCCAGCAGCCCCGATCTAGCGGGGGCCAACTACGAGCAGTACTTC. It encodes CASSPDLAGANYEQYF.

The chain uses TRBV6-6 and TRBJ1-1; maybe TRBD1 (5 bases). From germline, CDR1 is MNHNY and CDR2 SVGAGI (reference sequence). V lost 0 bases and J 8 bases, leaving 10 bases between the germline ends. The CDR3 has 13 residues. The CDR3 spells CASSYSMGPEAFF. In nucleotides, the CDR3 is TGTGCCAGCAGTTACTCCATGGGGCCGGAAGCTTTCTTT.

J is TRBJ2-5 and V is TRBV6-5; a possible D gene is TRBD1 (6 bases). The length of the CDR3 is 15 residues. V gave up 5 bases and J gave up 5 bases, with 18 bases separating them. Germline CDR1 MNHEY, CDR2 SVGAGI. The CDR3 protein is CASSKTGSISETQYF. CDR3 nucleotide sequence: TGTGCCAGCAGTAAGACAGGATCTATATCGGAGACCCAGTACTTC.

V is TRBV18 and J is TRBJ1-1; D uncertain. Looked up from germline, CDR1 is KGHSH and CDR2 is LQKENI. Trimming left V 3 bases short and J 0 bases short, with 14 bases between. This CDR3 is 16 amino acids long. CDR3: CASSPQASALNTEAFF. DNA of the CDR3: TGTGCCAGCTCACCGCAGGCGTCAGCTCTGAACACTGAAGCTTTCTTT.

The DNA for the CDR3 is TGTGCCAGCAGTCCCCTTCGACAGGGGGTGGGCGAGCAGTACTTC. Residues: CASSPLRQGVGEQYF. The chain couples TRBV6-5 to TRBJ2-7; 9 bases match TRBD1. The CDR3 contains 15 residues. Germline lookup yields CDR1 MNHEY and CDR2 SVGAGI. With 5 bases clipped from V and 6 bases from J, the junction kept 11 bases outside the gene matches.

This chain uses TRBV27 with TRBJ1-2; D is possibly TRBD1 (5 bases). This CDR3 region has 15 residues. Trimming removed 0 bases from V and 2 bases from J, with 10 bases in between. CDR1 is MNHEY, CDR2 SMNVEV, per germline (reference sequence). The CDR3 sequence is CASSLSKGRNYGYTF. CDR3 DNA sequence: TGTGCCAGCAGTTTATCGAAGGGGCGGAACTATGGCTACACCTTC.

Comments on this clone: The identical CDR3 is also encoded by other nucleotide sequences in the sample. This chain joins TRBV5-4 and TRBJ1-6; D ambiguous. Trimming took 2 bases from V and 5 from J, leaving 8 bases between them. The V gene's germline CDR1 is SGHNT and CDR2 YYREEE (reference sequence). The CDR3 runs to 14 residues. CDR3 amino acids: CASSLLGDNSPLHF. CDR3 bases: TGTGCCAGCAGCTTACTCGGGGATAATTCACCCCTCCACTTT.